Reported below is one T cell receptor (beta chain). Other nucleotide sequences from this sample produce the same CDR3. The data were obtained in a study of shared clonotypes between healthy human individuals. Each replicate PCR on the sorted subsets used roughly 210 ng DNA (roughly 32,000 T cell genomes). This table comes from immunoSEQ multiplex PCR, and its TCRdb copy is limited to in-frame clones, with some not included. The sample records 2 million to 2.5 million clones, approximately 95% being singletons. Splitting the CD4+ cells yielded a CD45RA+ naive subset and a CD45RA-negative memory subset. The sample taken for sequencing was naive CD4+ T cells sorted from blood. Subset noted: CD45RA+ positively selected. The receptor was isolated from a man aged 18-30 years in good health.

In DNA, the CDR3 is TGTGCCAGCAGCTTAGGGCAGGGTAGCAATCAGCCCCAGCATTTT. Amino acids: CASSLGQGSNQPQHF. The V and J genes are TRBV7-2 and TRBJ1-5, with a possible D match to TRBD1 (5 bases). Germline V CDR1 and CDR2: SGHTA, FQGNSA. This CDR3 region has 15 residues. With 1 base removed from V and 0 bases from J, the gap between germline ends came to 7 bases.